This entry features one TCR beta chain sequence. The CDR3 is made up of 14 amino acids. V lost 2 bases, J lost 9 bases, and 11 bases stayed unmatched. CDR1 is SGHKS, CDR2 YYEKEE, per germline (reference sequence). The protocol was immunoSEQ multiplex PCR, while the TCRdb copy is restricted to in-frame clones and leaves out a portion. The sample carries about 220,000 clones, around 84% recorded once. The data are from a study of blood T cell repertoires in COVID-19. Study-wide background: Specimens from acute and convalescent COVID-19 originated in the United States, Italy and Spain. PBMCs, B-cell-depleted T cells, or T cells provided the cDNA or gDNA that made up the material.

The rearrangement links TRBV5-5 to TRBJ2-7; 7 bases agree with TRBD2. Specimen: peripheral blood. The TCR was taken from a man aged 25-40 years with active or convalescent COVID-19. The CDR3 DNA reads TGTGCCAGCAGCTTCCCGGGGGGAAGGGATTTGCAGTACTTC. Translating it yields CASSFPGGRDLQYF.